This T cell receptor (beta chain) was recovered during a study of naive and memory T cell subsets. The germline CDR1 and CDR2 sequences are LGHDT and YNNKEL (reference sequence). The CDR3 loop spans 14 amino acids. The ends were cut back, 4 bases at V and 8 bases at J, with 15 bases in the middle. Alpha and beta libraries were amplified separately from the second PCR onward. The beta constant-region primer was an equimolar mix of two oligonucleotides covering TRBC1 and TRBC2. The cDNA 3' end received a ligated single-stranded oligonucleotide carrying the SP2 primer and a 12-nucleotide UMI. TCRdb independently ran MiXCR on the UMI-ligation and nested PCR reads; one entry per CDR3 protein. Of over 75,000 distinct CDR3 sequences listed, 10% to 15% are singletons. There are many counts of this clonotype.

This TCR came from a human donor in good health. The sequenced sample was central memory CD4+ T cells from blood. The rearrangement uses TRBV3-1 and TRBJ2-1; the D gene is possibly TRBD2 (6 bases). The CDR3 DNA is TGTGCCAGCAGCCCTACTAGCTTTCCGGATGAGCAGTTCTTC. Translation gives CASSPTSFPDEQFF.